The next 25 T cell receptor beta chains were all read from a single sample in a study of blood T cell repertoires in COVID-19. TCRdb keeps only in-frame clones here, not all; method: immunoSEQ multiplex PCR. Here the sample spans roughly 220,000 clones, about 90% being singletons. The sample was PBMCs or T cells enriched from blood (not recorded which). All receptors derive from a man younger than 45 who had been exposed to COVID-19.

The chain combines TRBV7-2 with TRBJ1-2; 7 nucleotides agree with TRBD1. J gave up 8 bases and V 5 bases, and 11 bases lay outside the gene matches. The CDR3 consists of 14 residues. The germline CDR1 and CDR2 sequences are SGHTA and FQGNSA. The CDR3 region is CASSPSPRGLGYTF. CDR3 nucleotides: TGTGCCAGCAGCCCTTCTCCAAGGGGGCTAGGCTACACCTTC.

This chain links TRBV9 with TRBJ2-7; 7 bases fit TRBD1. The trim removed 4 bases at V and 2 bases at J, leaving 6 bases unmatched. This CDR3 is built from 14 residues. Germline CDR1 is SGDLS and CDR2 is YYNGEE. In DNA, the CDR3 is TGTGCCAGCAGCTCGCAGGGGGTTCCCTACGAGCAGTACTTC. This sequence encodes CASSSQGVPYEQYF.

V usage is TRBV5-6 and J usage is TRBJ1-1; weak D call: TRBD1 (5 bases). Germline CDR1 and CDR2: SGHDT and YYEEEE. The CDR3 is 12 residues long. Trimming took off 6 bases at V and 3 bases at J, with 9 bases between the two ends. CDR3 in DNA: TGTGCCAGCATGGGGGGAGACACTGAAGCTTTCTTT. Encoded protein: CASMGGDTEAFF.

This clone showed up just once. The rearrangement links TRBV28 to TRBJ1-1, with TRBD1 matching 8 bases. The CDR3 loop spans 14 amino acids. In germline, CDR1 is MDHEN, CDR2 SYDVKM. V was clipped by 1 base and J by 6 bases; unmatched bases: 4. The CDR3 region is CASSLSGGAAEAFF. The CDR3 DNA sequence: TGTGCCAGCAGTTTATCAGGGGGCGCAGCTGAAGCTTTCTTT.

The chain combines TRBV12-5 with TRBJ1-5; tentatively, D is TRBD1 (5 bases). There are 13 residues in the CDR3. The ends were cut back, 5 bases at V and 4 bases at J, with 9 bases in the middle. Germline-derived CDR1 and CDR2 are LGHNT and FRNRAP. The CDR3 DNA follows: TGTGCTAGTGGTGTGCAGGGAAATCAGCCCCAGCATTTT. This encodes CASGVQGNQPQHF.

V is TRBV5-1 and J is TRBJ2-3; 9 nucleotides agree with TRBD1. The ends lost 3 bases at V and 2 bases at J; junction bases unmatched: 4. This CDR3 has 15 residues. The germline V gene has CDR1 SGHRS and CDR2 YFSETQ. The CDR3 coding sequence is TGCGCCAGCAGCTCGGACAGGGGCCCCACAGATACGCAGTATTTT. It yields the protein CASSSDRGPTDTQYF.

The rearrangement uses TRBV25-1 and TRBJ2-7; TRBD2 matches 8 bases. The CDR3 contains 15 residues. V trimming: 3 bases; J trimming: 5 bases; junction bases outside the gene matches: 9. Germline loops: CDR1 MGHDK, CDR2 SYGVNS. This chain's CDR3 is CASSDSGTRLNEQYF. CDR3 in DNA: TGTGCCAGCAGTGATTCCGGGACTAGACTTAACGAGCAGTACTTC.

V usage is TRBV6-4 and J usage is TRBJ1-6; D call uncertain. The CDR3 sequence is 15 residues long. Germline loops: CDR1 MRHNA, CDR2 SNTAGT. Trimming shortened V by 6 bases and J by 9 bases, and 18 bases separated the two germline ends. The CDR3 is CASSLKNRHVSPLHF. Written as DNA, the CDR3 is TGTGCCAGCAGCCTAAAGAACAGACACGTTTCACCCCTCCACTTT.

This chain uses TRBV11-2 with TRBJ2-7; TRBD2 aligns across 11 bases. The J segment lost 2 bases and the V segment lost 2 bases, leaving 11 bases of the junction unmatched. CDR1 is SGHAT, CDR2 FQNNGV, per germline. The CDR3 runs 18 residues. Here the CDR3 DNA reads TGTGCCAGCAGCTTACCACTAGCGGGGGCCTCGCAAGCCTACGAGCAGTACTTC. It is translated as CASSLPLAGASQAYEQYF.

The genes are TRBV28 and TRBJ2-5, with 12 bases matching TRBD2. This CDR3 has 15 residues. CDR1 is MDHEN and CDR2 is SYDVKM in the germline V gene. V dropped 5 bases and J dropped 4; count of bases not matched to a gene: 5. The CDR3 DNA follows: TGTGCCAGCAGTAGACTAGCGGGGGTAACAGAGACCCAGTACTTC. Its protein is CASSRLAGVTETQYF.

The V and J genes are TRBV5-1 and TRBJ2-1, with 7 positions matching TRBD2. The CDR3 runs 16 residues. V shed 0 bases and J 2 bases; nucleotides not matched to a gene: 5. Germline-derived CDR1 and CDR2 are SGHRS and YFSETQ. The CDR3, as DNA: TGCGCCAGCAGCTTGGTTGGGGACTACGCCTACAATGAGCAGTTCTTC. Translating gives CASSLVGDYAYNEQFF. The full variable domain, with the rest looked up from reference TRBV5-1 and TRBJ2-1, is KAGVTQTPRYLIKTRGQQVTLSCSPISGHRSVSWYQQTPGQGLQFLFEYFSETQRNKGNFPGRFSGRQFSNSRSEMNVSTLELGDSALYLCASSLVGDYAYNEQFFGPGTRLTVL.

V gene TRBV2 combines with J gene TRBJ1-1, with D tentatively TRBD1 (6 bases). This CDR3 has 14 amino acids. The ends were cut back, 6 bases at V and 3 bases at J, with 14 bases in the middle. Germline V CDR1 and CDR2: SNHLY, FYNNEI. CDR3 sequence (DNA): TGTGCCAGCAGGGGCCCGGGACATTACACTGAAGCTTTCTTT. As protein: CASRGPGHYTEAFF.

This chain connects TRBV19 to TRBJ2-3; tentatively, D is TRBD2 (6 bases). The CDR3 has 15 amino acids. V was trimmed by 6 bases and J by 4 bases, leaving 17 bases between them. Germline CDR1 is LNHDA and CDR2 is SQIVND (reference sequence). Here the CDR3 DNA reads TGTGCCAGTAGCCCGGGCCTCCCGGGAGCAGATACGCAGTATTTT. Translating gives CASSPGLPGADTQYF.

This chain connects TRBV7-8 to TRBJ1-5; D unresolved. V lost 3 bases and J lost 6, with 6 bases in between. The CDR3 consists of 12 residues. CDR1 and CDR2 from the germline V gene are SGHVS and FQNEAQ. CDR3 in amino acids: CASSFSGQPQHF. The CDR3 nucleotides are TGTGCCAGCAGCTTTAGTGGTCAGCCCCAGCATTTT.

The J gene is TRBJ2-7, the V gene TRBV29-1; 8 nucleotides line up with TRBD1. In germline, CDR1 is SQVTM, CDR2 ANQGSEA. The CDR3 is 13 amino acids. With 4 bases clipped from V and 12 bases from J, the junction kept 14 bases outside the gene matches. The CDR3 protein is CSVADRDHRLTYF. CDR3 DNA sequence: TGCAGCGTTGCGGACAGGGATCACCGACTAACGTACTTC.

The V call is TRBV6-5, the J call TRBJ1-6; 8 bases match TRBD1. CDR1 and CDR2 (germline): MNHEY, SVGAGI. The CDR3 sequence is 14 residues long. V shed 5 bases and J 8 bases; nucleotides not matched to a gene: 5. The CDR3 protein is CASSTGGMDSPLHF. CDR3 nucleotides: TGTGCCAGCAGTACAGGGGGAATGGATTCACCCCTCCACTTT.

The V call is TRBV27, the J call TRBJ1-6; the match to TRBD1 covers 9 bases. Trimming cost V 6 bases and J 5 bases; bases outside gene matches: 11. Germline-derived CDR1 and CDR2 are MNHEY and SMNVEV (reference sequence). The CDR3 sequence is 17 residues long. CDR3 DNA: TGTGCCAGCAGGATTACCTGGACAGGGGTTAATAATTCACCCCTCCACTTT. The encoded protein is CASRITWTGVNNSPLHF.

The chain joins TRBV12-5 to TRBJ1-1; D uncertain. V was cut by 1 base and J by 6 bases, with 9 bases left in between. The CDR3 is 13 amino acids. CDR1 and CDR2 from the germline V gene are LGHNT and FRNRAP. CDR3 region: CASGLDSGSEAFF. In DNA form, the CDR3 reads TGTGCTAGTGGTTTGGACAGCGGGTCTGAAGCTTTCTTT. Complete variable domain (other parts from reference TRBV12-5 and TRBJ1-1): DARVTQTPRHKVTEMGQEVTMRCQPILGHNTVFWYRQTMMQGLELLAYFRNRAPLDDSGMPKDRFSAEMPDATLATLKIQPSEPRDSAVYFCASGLDSGSEAFFGQGTRLTVV.

On this clone itself: An end of the junction differs from the germline gene, which may be a read error. The chain employs TRBV11-3 and TRBJ1-2; maybe TRBD1 (5 bases). Germline values: CDR1 SGHNT, CDR2 YENEEA. The CDR3 consists of 14 residues. This CDR3 is CASSWRGGGPDIAF. CDR3 in DNA: TGTGCCAGCAGCTGGCGGGGCGGCGGCCCGGATATAGCCTTC.

The rearrangement links TRBV14 to TRBJ1-4, with D uncertain. Germline V gives CDR1 SGHDN, CDR2 FVKESK. V was shortened by 1 base and J by 4 bases, with 13 bases between the two germline ends. The CDR3 consists of 16 residues. This chain's CDR3 is CASSQGGGFYNEKLFF. In DNA form, the CDR3 reads TGTGCCAGCAGCCAAGGAGGTGGCTTTTATAATGAAAAACTGTTTTTT.

The gene calls are TRBV19 and TRBJ2-2; 9 bases agree with TRBD1. Germline V CDR1 and CDR2: LNHDA, SQIVND (reference sequence). The CDR3 is 16 residues long. The junction had 6 bases not matched to a gene; V was cut back by 7 bases and J by 0 bases. The CDR3 bases are TGTGCCAGTACCCCCAGGACAGGGGCGAACACCGGGGAGCTGTTTTTT. Translation gives CASTPRTGANTGELFF. Complete variable domain (other parts from reference TRBV19 and TRBJ2-2): DGGITQSPKYLFRKEGQNVTLSCEQNLNHDAMYWYRQDPGQGLRLIYYSQIVNDFQKGDIAEGYSVSREKKESFPLTVTSAQKNPTAFYLCASTPRTGANTGELFFGEGSRLTVL.

The chain recombines TRBV9 with TRBJ1-2; D perhaps matches TRBD1 (6 bases). The CDR3 loop spans 13 amino acids. Germline assignment: CDR1 SGDLS and CDR2 YYNGEE. V was pared by 5 bases and J by 6 bases, with 14 bases between. The CDR3 spells CASRQDSLNGYTF. In nucleotides, the CDR3 is TGTGCCAGCAGACAGGACAGTCTCAATGGCTACACCTTC.

The chain recombines TRBV14 with TRBJ2-6, with D unresolved. Germline V gene lookup returns CDR1 SGHDN and CDR2 FVKESK. Trimming removed 0 bases at V and 2 bases at J, with 14 bases between. The CDR3 is 18 residues long. CDR3 nucleotide sequence: TGTGCCAGCAGCCAAGATCGGGTTGGGTACACTGGGGCCAACGTCCTGACTTTC. Residues: CASSQDRVGYTGANVLTF.

V gene TRBV7-9 combines with J gene TRBJ1-3, with D uncertain. The germline gives CDR1 SEHNR, CDR2 FQNEAQ (reference sequence). This CDR3 has 15 residues. With 3 bases removed from V and 4 bases from J, the gap between germline ends came to 13 bases. The CDR3 sequence: CASSLGGVGGNTIYF. The CDR3 DNA reads as TGTGCCAGCAGCTTGGGCGGGGTAGGAGGAAACACCATATATTTT.

The V and J genes are TRBV2 and TRBJ1-1; D is uncertain. The germline V gene encodes CDR1 SNHLY and CDR2 FYNNEI. The CDR3 sequence is 13 residues long. V was trimmed by 8 bases and J by 4 bases, leaving 14 bases between them. This CDR3 reads CASANLIGTEAFF. The CDR3 DNA reads as TGTGCCAGCGCTAACCTTATCGGCACTGAAGCTTTCTTT.